This T cell receptor (beta chain) was profiled in a study of early T cells in non-severe SARS-CoV-2 infection. Overall study context: Unsorted whole blood bulk RNA was sequenced, with unpaired chains.

Attached unique molecular identifiers marked individual cDNA molecules. TCRdb reprocessed the 5' RACE reads with MiXCR, giving one entry per CDR3 protein. This table has roughly 71,000 distinct CDR3 sequences, about 13% appearing once. CDR3 length: 15 residues. Study-level points and caveats: The study's VDJdb matching favored anti-spike CD8 responses and missed private and CD4 specificities.

A remark on this clonotype: Antigen unknown. A much larger clonotype is one base distant, so this may be a read error.

Sequencing was done on a sample of whole blood. The chain joins TRBV12-3 or TRBV12-4 to TRBJ2-6; D is possibly TRBD1 (5 bases). The clonotype comes from an adult who was a healthcare worker with PCR-confirmed SARS-CoV-2 infection or an uninfected control (not recorded which). CDR3 in amino acids: CAGSLQGFGANVLTF. CDR3 nucleotides: TGTGCCGGCAGTCTTCAGGGATTTGGGGCCAACGTCCTGACTTTC.